These 28 T cell receptor beta chains were all obtained from the same sample, sequenced in a study of CD8 T cells in Susac syndrome. Reverse transcription used roughly 0.45 to 1 ug RNA and random hexamers. TCRdb itself ran the immunoSEQ multiplex PCR reads through MiXCR, one entry per CDR3 protein. The sample has around 200,000 distinct CDR3 sequences, approximately 96% seen once. The sample comprised CD4+ T cells from PBMCs. The receptors were sampled from a human donor with multiple sclerosis.

The chain couples TRBV5-6 to TRBJ1-6; 11 nucleotides match TRBD1. The CDR3 extends over 14 amino acids. Per the germline V gene, CDR1 is SGHDT and CDR2 is YYEEEE. V trimming: 3 bases; J trimming: 9 bases; junction bases outside the gene matches: 2. The chain's CDR3 is CASSSGTGGSPLHF. In DNA form, the CDR3 reads TGTGCCAGCAGCTCGGGGACAGGGGGTTCACCCCTCCACTTT.

The J gene is TRBJ2-5, the V gene TRBV29-1; unclear D gene. This CDR3 is 13 amino acids long. V lost 4 bases to trimming and J lost 5 bases, with 14 bases between them. The germline V gene encodes CDR1 SQVTM and CDR2 ANQGSEA. Written as DNA, the CDR3 is TGCAGCGTTGGGAACCCAATGGGGGAGACCCAGTACTTC. Translated: CSVGNPMGETQYF. Looking up the rest from reference TRBV29-1 and TRBJ2-5 gives the full variable domain: SAVISQKPSRDICQRGTSLTIQCQVDSQVTMMFWYRQQPGQSLTLIATANQGSEATYESGFVIDKFPISRPNLTFSTLTVSNMSPEDSSIYLCSVGNPMGETQYFGPGTRLLVL.

The V gene is TRBV29-1, the J gene TRBJ2-3; no clear D. CDR3 length: 14 amino acids. Trimming shortened V by 3 bases and J by 5 bases, and 15 bases separated the two germline ends. The germline gives CDR1 SQVTM, CDR2 ANQGSEA. The CDR3: CSVESISSVDTQYF. CDR3 DNA: TGCAGCGTTGAGTCCATTTCCTCGGTAGATACGCAGTATTTT.

This chain links TRBV30 with TRBJ1-1; TRBD1 aligns across 7 bases. V lost 3 bases, J lost 10 bases, and 11 bases stayed unmatched. Germline CDR1 reads GTSNPN; CDR2 reads SVGIG (reference sequence). There are 13 residues in the CDR3. Here the CDR3 reads CAWRREGNRGAFF. The CDR3 nucleotides read TGTGCCTGGAGACGTGAGGGGAACAGGGGAGCTTTCTTT. The entire variable domain, with the rest obtained from reference TRBV30 and TRBJ1-1, is as follows: SQTIHQWPATLVQPVGSPLSLECTVEGTSNPNLYWYRQAAGRGLQLLFYSVGIGQISSEVPQNLSASRPQDRQFILSSKKLLLSDSGFYLCAWRREGNRGAFFGQGTRLTVV.

This clonotype was seen once. The chain couples TRBV12-3 or TRBV12-4 to TRBJ2-7, with 11 bases that match TRBD1. The ends lost 4 bases at V and 3 bases at J; junction bases unmatched: 8. The CDR3 totals 16 residues. The CDR3 sequence: CASSSTGTGGLYEQYF. The CDR3 nucleotides are TGTGCCAGCAGTTCTACCGGGACAGGGGGTCTCTACGAGCAGTACTTC.

As regards this clonotype: The junction shows a germline mismatch at one end, possibly a read error. The V call is TRBV6-6, the J call TRBJ2-3, with TRBD2 matching over 9 bases. There are 14 residues in the CDR3. CDR1 is MNHNY and CDR2 is SVGAGI in the germline V gene (reference sequence). DNA for the CDR3: TGTGCCAGCAGTCCCGGGACTAGCAGAGATACGCAGTATTTT. This codes for CASSPGTSRDTQYF.

The chain uses TRBV4-3 and TRBJ1-1; perhaps TRBD1 as D (6 bases). The V end lost 0 bases, the J end lost 9 bases, and 14 bases lay between the germline ends. CDR1 and CDR2 from the germline V gene are LGHNA and YSLEER. The CDR3 runs 14 residues. CDR3 region: CASSQDLRQAQAFF. The CDR3 DNA reads TGCGCCAGCAGCCAAGACCTCCGACAGGCGCAAGCTTTCTTT.

The chain combines TRBV7-2 with TRBJ2-2; unclear D gene. From germline, CDR1 is SGHTA and CDR2 FQGNSA. The CDR3 runs 13 residues. Trimming cost V 3 bases and J 7 bases, with 9 bases left between them. Written as DNA, the CDR3 is TGTGCCAGCAGCTTCCAGGACGGCGGGGAGCTGTTTTTT. Residues: CASSFQDGGELFF.

V is TRBV3-1 and J is TRBJ1-2; D is unresolved. The CDR3 is made up of 12 amino acids. Germline CDR1 and CDR2: LGHDT and YNNKEL (reference sequence). Trimming stripped 3 bases from V and 4 bases from J, with 6 bases between. The CDR3 loop reads CASSQWAYGYTF. In nucleotides, the CDR3 is TGTGCCAGCAGCCAGTGGGCCTATGGCTACACCTTC.

The V and J genes are TRBV20-1 and TRBJ2-4, with 9 positions matching TRBD2. Germline values: CDR1 DFQATT, CDR2 SNEGSKA (reference sequence). The CDR3 contains 13 residues. The ends lost 8 bases at V and 4 bases at J; junction bases unmatched: 6. DNA for the CDR3: TGCAGTCCTTTAGCGGGGGTAAAAAACATTCAGTACTTC. It specifies CSPLAGVKNIQYF.

This chain links TRBV4-3 with TRBJ2-3; D could derive from TRBD1 or TRBD2 (9 bases each). Trimming removed 1 base from V and 3 bases from J, with 17 bases in between. The germline gives CDR1 LGHNA, CDR2 YSLEER. The CDR3 extends over 17 amino acids. The CDR3 region is CASSQVAGGTGTDTQYF. CDR3 DNA sequence: TGCGCCAGCAGCCAAGTCGCGGGGGGGACAGGGACAGATACGCAGTATTTT.

V is TRBV12-3 or TRBV12-4 and J is TRBJ2-7; 8 nucleotides agree with TRBD1. The CDR3 sequence is 16 residues long. V gave up 5 bases and J gave up 0 bases; unmatched junction bases: 9. As DNA, the CDR3 is TGTGCCAGCAGTCTGCGACAGGGGCTGAGCTCCTACGAGCAGTACTTC. Its translation is CASSLRQGLSSYEQYF.

The CDR3 sequence is CASRDGQGDGYTF. CDR3 sequence (DNA): TGTGCCAGCAGGGACGGACAGGGGGATGGCTACACCTTC. This chain joins TRBV2 and TRBJ1-2; 10 positions agree with TRBD1. Germline V gene sequence: CDR1 SNHLY, CDR2 FYNNEI. The CDR3 is 13 residues long. With 6 bases clipped from V and 6 bases from J, the junction kept 4 bases outside the gene matches.

The chain employs TRBV12-3 or TRBV12-4 and TRBJ2-1; 8 nucleotides match TRBD2. The CDR3 runs to 13 residues. Trimming at V came to 6 bases and at J to 6 bases, leaving 4 bases not matched to a gene. In nucleotides, the CDR3 is TGTGCCAGCAGGGGACTAGTCAGCAATGAGCAGTTCTTC. Residues: CASRGLVSNEQFF.

The V and J genes are TRBV21-1 and TRBJ1-5; the D call TRBD1 from the table was never checked on the DNA. TRBV21-1 represents a pseudogene. The CDR3 contains 19 residues. The CDR3 protein is CASSKGGQGREASNQPQHF. The DNA of the CDR3 is TGTGCCAGCAGCAAAGGGGGACAGGGGAGAGAGGCATCCAATCAGCCCCAGCATTTT.

V and J are TRBV5-1 and TRBJ2-2, with D possibly being TRBD2 (5 bases). Trimming removed 0 bases from V and 10 bases from J, with 7 bases in between. The CDR3 has 12 amino acids. Per germline, CDR1 SGHRS and CDR2 YFSETQ. The CDR3 DNA reads as TGCGCCAGCAGCTTGGAGGGAGTGGAGCTGTTTTTT. Amino acids: CASSLEGVELFF.

The V gene is TRBV28, the J gene TRBJ2-7, with 12 bases aligning to TRBD1. Germline V gene lookup returns CDR1 MDHEN and CDR2 SYDVKM. The trim removed 2 bases at V and 7 bases at J, leaving 6 bases unmatched. CDR3 length: 15 residues. CDR3 in DNA: TGTGCCAGCAGTTTACTGGGACAGGGGGCGGGTGAGCAGTACTTC. It codes for CASSLLGQGAGEQYF.

The rearrangement uses TRBV9 and TRBJ2-7; D ambiguous. The CDR3 extends over 13 amino acids. Per germline, CDR1 SGDLS and CDR2 YYNGEE. Trimming took off 3 bases at V and 9 bases at J, with 16 bases between the two ends. The CDR3 region has the DNA TGTGCCAGCAGCGCCTCCGTCAATTCCGGGCAGTACTTC. Its protein product is CASSASVNSGQYF.

The CDR3 region is CASNEGLVYEQYF. In DNA, the CDR3 is TGTGCCAGTAATGAGGGGCTGGTCTACGAGCAGTACTTC. The chain is built from TRBV6-2 or TRBV6-3 and TRBJ2-7, with D perhaps TRBD1 or TRBD2 (5 bases each). Germline lookup yields CDR1 MNHEY and CDR2 SVGEGT. Trimming cost V 9 bases and J 3 bases, with 15 bases left between them. CDR3 length: 13 amino acids.

The V call is TRBV7-9, the J call TRBJ2-5, with D possibly matching TRBD2 (6 bases). V lost 4 bases, J lost 5 bases, and 23 bases lay in between. This CDR3 contains 17 residues. Germline CDR1 and CDR2: SEHNR and FQNEAQ (reference sequence). The CDR3 DNA reads as TGTGCCAGCAGCTCAGCGTCCCGGGAGCCCAGGAGGGAGACCCAGTACTTC. Translation gives CASSSASREPRRETQYF.

Concerning this clonotype: A read error may account for a junction end that differs from germline. V usage is TRBV5-1 and J usage is TRBJ2-1, with 10 bases fitting TRBD2. Germline CDR1 is SGHRS and CDR2 is YFSETQ. CDR3 length: 16 residues. The CDR3: CASSLAGGSSYNEQFF. CDR3 sequence (DNA): TGTGCCAGCAGTTTAGCGGGGGGCAGCTCCTACAATGAGCAGTTCTTC.

This clonotype was seen just once. This chain joins TRBV7-2 and TRBJ2-7; D remains ambiguous. V lost 1 base and J lost 3, with 13 bases in between. Germline V CDR1 and CDR2: SGHTA, FQGNSA. The CDR3 runs to 15 residues. The CDR3 protein is CASSLEGRYYYEQYF. Here the CDR3 DNA reads TGTGCCAGCAGCTTAGAGGGTAGATATTACTACGAGCAGTACTTC.

The rearrangement uses TRBV6-5 and TRBJ2-5; no clear D gene. This CDR3 has 11 amino acids. The germline V gene encodes CDR1 MNHEY and CDR2 SVGAGI. V was clipped by 8 bases and J by 4 bases, with 8 bases between them. The CDR3 loop is CASGITETQYF. Written as DNA, the CDR3 is TGTGCCAGCGGAATCACAGAGACCCAGTACTTC.

This chain connects TRBV4-3 to TRBJ2-5; 8 bases line up with TRBD2. The CDR3 loop spans 17 amino acids. Germline CDR1 LGHNA, CDR2 YSLEER. V was pared by 0 bases and J by 1 base, with 7 bases of the junction left unmatched. This CDR3 is CASSQDMARGVQETQYF. CDR3 nucleotides: TGCGCCAGCAGCCAAGATATGGCGCGGGGGGTCCAAGAGACCCAGTACTTC.

This sequence joins TRBV7-9 and TRBJ2-5, with a tentative D call TRBD1 (5 bases). There are 15 residues in the CDR3. Germline CDR1 SEHNR, CDR2 FQNEAQ (reference sequence). Trimming cost V 5 bases and J 0 bases, with 13 bases left between them. The CDR3, as DNA: TGTGCCAGCAGCATCACTCAGGGTTACCAAGAGACCCAGTACTTC. Translation gives CASSITQGYQETQYF. Full variable domain (missing parts from reference TRBV7-9 and TRBJ2-5): DTGVSQNPRHKITKRGQNVTFRCDPISEHNRLYWYRQTLGQGPEFLTYFQNEAQLEKSRLLSDRFSAERPKGSFSTLEIQRTEQGDSAMYLCASSITQGYQETQYFGPGTRLLVL.

This chain links TRBV20-1 with TRBJ1-6; D gene uncertain. CDR3 length equals 13 residues. The V and J ends lost 1 base and 9 bases respectively, with 10 bases between them. The germline gives CDR1 DFQATT, CDR2 SNEGSKA (reference sequence). The CDR3 region has the DNA TGCAGTGCTAGAGGGACGGGCGGTTCACCCCTCCACTTT. It yields the protein CSARGTGGSPLHF.

The chain employs TRBV6-2 or TRBV6-3 and TRBJ2-7; perhaps TRBD1 as D (6 bases). There are 13 residues in the CDR3. V lost 6 bases and J 0 bases, leaving 9 bases between the germline ends. Germline V lookup: CDR1 MNHEY, CDR2 SVGEGT. The CDR3 here is CASRGTTSYEQYF. Written as DNA, the CDR3 is TGTGCCAGCAGGGGGACAACCTCCTACGAGCAGTACTTC.

This rearrangement joins TRBV6-6 to TRBJ1-1, with 8 nucleotides matching TRBD1. With 4 bases clipped from V and 4 bases from J, the junction kept 5 bases outside the gene matches. The CDR3 loop spans 14 amino acids. Per germline, CDR1 MNHNY and CDR2 SVGAGI (reference sequence). This CDR3 is CASSSDRAVTEAFF. For the CDR3, the DNA is TGTGCCAGCAGTTCGGACAGGGCGGTCACTGAAGCTTTCTTT.